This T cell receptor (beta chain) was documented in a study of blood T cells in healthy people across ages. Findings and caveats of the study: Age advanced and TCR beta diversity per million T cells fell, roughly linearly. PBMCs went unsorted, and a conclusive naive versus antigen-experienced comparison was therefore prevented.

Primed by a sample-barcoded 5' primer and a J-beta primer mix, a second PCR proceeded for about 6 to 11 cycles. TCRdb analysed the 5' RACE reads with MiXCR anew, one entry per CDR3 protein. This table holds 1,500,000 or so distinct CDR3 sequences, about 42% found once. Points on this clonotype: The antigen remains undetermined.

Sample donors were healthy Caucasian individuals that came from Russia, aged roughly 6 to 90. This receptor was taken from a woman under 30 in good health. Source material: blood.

The CDR3 reads CASSLGLGEDEQFF. DNA for the CDR3: TGCGCCAGCAGCTTGGGACTAGGTGAGGATGAGCAGTTCTTC. This chain connects TRBV5-1 to TRBJ2-1; D perhaps matches TRBD2 (6 bases). Trimming took off 0 bases at V and 8 bases at J, with 12 bases between the two ends. Germline V CDR1 and CDR2: SGHRS, YFSETQ. The CDR3 length is 14 residues. The full variable domain, completed using reference TRBV5-1 and TRBJ2-1, is KAGVTQTPRYLIKTRGQQVTLSCSPISGHRSVSWYQQTPGQGLQFLFEYFSETQRNKGNFPGRFSGRQFSNSRSEMNVSTLELGDSALYLCASSLGLGEDEQFFGPGTRLTVL.